The subject of this entry is one T cell receptor beta chain. The PCR contained 60 Vbeta and 13 Jbeta primers. TCRdb's table, derived via immunoSEQ multiplex PCR, lists solely in-frame clones and lacks some. The data contain fewer than 250,000 clones, more than 80% of them singletons. These data are taken from a study of cytomegalovirus exposure and HLA in healthy donors. This receptor was obtained from a man aged 25 to 45 in good health and CMV-seronegative. Sequences were obtained from PBMCs.

CDR3 residues: CASSPSLGGNEQYF. The CDR3 DNA is TGTGCCAGTAGTCCAAGCCTTGGGGGGAACGAGCAGTACTTC. This rearrangement joins TRBV19 to TRBJ2-7; D is perhaps TRBD2 (6 bases). V lost 5 bases and J 5 bases, leaving 16 bases between the germline ends. Per the germline V gene, CDR1 is LNHDA and CDR2 is SQIVND (reference sequence). The CDR3 contains 14 residues.